This note documents a single T cell receptor beta chain sequence. The target antigen is unknown. The sample contains more than one DNA sequence encoding this CDR3. The protocol was immunoSEQ multiplex PCR, while the TCRdb copy is restricted to in-frame clones and leaves out a portion. The sample holds hundreds of thousands of clones; approximately 96% are singletons and the top ten take approximately 0.1%. Naivety among CD8 cells was defined by CD45RO negativity and positive CCR7 selection, thereby excluding terminally differentiated effector memory CD45RA+ cells. In germline, CDR1 is MNHEY, CDR2 SMNVEV (reference sequence). This CDR3 has 11 residues. The V and J ends lost 3 bases and 7 bases respectively, with 7 bases between them. The data were taken from a study of shared clonotypes between healthy human individuals. Broader study findings: Against clonotypes common to all four donors, non-shared ones had lower generation probabilities.

Sample: naive CD8+ T cells sorted from blood. This clonotype was sampled from a woman aged 25 to 39 in good health. V is TRBV27 and J is TRBJ2-7; D uncertain. The chain's CDR3 is CASSFGLEQYF. For the CDR3, the DNA is TGTGCCAGCAGTTTCGGCCTTGAGCAGTACTTC.